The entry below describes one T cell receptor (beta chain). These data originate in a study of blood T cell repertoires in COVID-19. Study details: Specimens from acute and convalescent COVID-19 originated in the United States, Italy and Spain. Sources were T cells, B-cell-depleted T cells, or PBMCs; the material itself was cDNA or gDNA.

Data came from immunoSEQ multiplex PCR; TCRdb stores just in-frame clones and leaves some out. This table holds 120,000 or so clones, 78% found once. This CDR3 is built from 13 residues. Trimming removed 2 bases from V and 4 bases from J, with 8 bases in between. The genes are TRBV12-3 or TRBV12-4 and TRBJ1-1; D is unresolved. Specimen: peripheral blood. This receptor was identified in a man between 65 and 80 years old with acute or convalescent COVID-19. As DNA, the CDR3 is TGTGCCAGCAGTTTACACCGGGGCACTGAAGCTTTCTTT. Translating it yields CASSLHRGTEAFF.